This is a list of T cell receptor beta chains from one sample in a study of blood T cell repertoires in COVID-19. Method: immunoSEQ multiplex PCR; TCRdb's copy keeps in-frame clones and lacks some. This table holds about 330,000 clones, 86% found once. Material for sequencing was peripheral blood. These receptors all come from a woman in her 50s with acute or convalescent COVID-19. The CDR3 runs from the conserved cysteine through the conserved F or W. The order of the fields is CDR3 DNA, CDR3 protein, clone size, V gene, D gene, J gene. A D gene is named only where the DNA matches it firmly. Clone size appears in some rows only: once, few, many, or a class for an expanded clone.

TGTGCCAGCTCACCATACCTAGTAAGTTCCTACAATGAGCAGTTCTTC | CASSPYLVSSYNEQFF | few | TRBV18 | - | TRBJ2-1
TGTGCCAGCAGTTTCCTTTCTGGGGCCAACGTCCTGACTTTC | CASSFLSGANVLTF | - | TRBV27 | - | TRBJ2-6
TGTGCCAGCAGCTTAGGTGTCAGGGGATTTGAAGCTTTCTTT | CASSLGVRGFEAFF | - | TRBV7-8 | - | TRBJ1-1
TGCGCCAGCAGCTTGGTTGGACAGCTACCGACCTCCTACGAGCAGTACTTC | CASSLVGQLPTSYEQYF | - | TRBV5-1 | - | TRBJ2-7
TGTGCCAGCAGCTCCCCCTCTGGGACTAGCGTGGGAGAGGCGCTGTTTTTT | CASSSPSGTSVGEALFF | once | TRBV7-2 | TRBD2 | TRBJ2-2
TGTGCCAGCAGGGAAACAGTGCTGGCTCATTCACCCCTCCACTTT | CASRETVLAHSPLHF | once | TRBV6-4 | - | TRBJ1-6
TGTGCCAGCAGCTTAGTTCGATCGAGCTCCTACAATGAGCAGTTCTTC | CASSLVRSSSYNEQFF | - | TRBV5-4 | - | TRBJ2-1
TGTGCCAGCAGCTTAGTTAGTCGCACCTACGAGCAGTACTTC | CASSLVSRTYEQYF | many | TRBV7-2 | - | TRBJ2-7
TGTGCCAGTAGTATGACTGTAACCTACGAGCAGTACTTC | CASSMTVTYEQYF | few | TRBV19 | - | TRBJ2-7
TGTGCCAGTAGTATAGATTTGCCGACAGGGGATGAAAAACTGTTTTTT | CASSIDLPTGDEKLFF | - | TRBV19 | TRBD1 | TRBJ1-4
TGCAGCATCGGGACTAGCGCTTCCTACGAGCAGTACTTC | CSIGTSASYEQYF | - | TRBV29-1 | TRBD2 | TRBJ2-7
TGTGCCAGCAGCTTAGTGGTCGGGGAAGCGGGAGACACCGGGGAGCTGTTTTTT | CASSLVVGEAGDTGELFF | once | TRBV7-6 | TRBD2 | TRBJ2-2
TGTGCCAGCAGGGCAGGTTCACCCCTCCACTTT | CASRAGSPLHF | - | TRBV28 | - | TRBJ1-6
TGTGCCAGCAGCTTGTGGCAGGCTAACACTGAAGCTTTCTTT | CASSLWQANTEAFF | - | TRBV5-4 | - | TRBJ1-1
TGCAGCGTTGAAGGGACAGGCGACCACCGGGAGCTGTTTTTT | CSVEGTGDHRELFF | - | TRBV29-1 | TRBD1 | TRBJ2-2
TGCGCCAGCAGCTCAGGGGGGTCTGCTGAACCGAGCTTT | CASSSGGSAEPSF | - | TRBV5-1 | TRBD1 | TRBJ1-1
TGCGCCAGCAGCTCAGCGCTTTTCTACGAGCAGTACTTC | CASSSALFYEQYF | - | TRBV4-1 | - | TRBJ2-7
TGTGCCAGCAGTTACTCATCCCGGGACAGGGTCACAGATACGCAGTATTTT | CASSYSSRDRVTDTQYF | - | TRBV6-2/TRBV6-3 | TRBD1 | TRBJ2-3
TGTGCCAGCAGCTTAGAGATAGCCGTGAACACTGAAGCTTTCTTT | CASSLEIAVNTEAFF | - | TRBV7-2 | - | TRBJ1-1
TGTGCCAGCAGCTTGGGTTCGAATGAGCAGTTCTTC | CASSLGSNEQFF | - | TRBV5-6 | - | TRBJ2-1
TGCGCCAGCAGCTTAGGGGCAGGGGGCAACGAAAAACCCCTCCACTTT | CASSLGAGGNEKPLHF | - | TRBV5-1 | TRBD1 | TRBJ1-6
TGTGCCAGCAGCCACCCCCCCGGGACACCTAACTACGAGCAGTACTTC | CASSHPPGTPNYEQYF | - | TRBV3-1/TRBV3-2 | - | TRBJ2-7
TGTGCCAGCAGTTCTCCGACAGGGTCCAACGAGCAGTACTTC | CASSSPTGSNEQYF | - | TRBV28 | TRBD1 | TRBJ2-7
TGTGCCAGCAGCGGACTAGCGGGGGAAGAGACCCAGTACTTC | CASSGLAGEETQYF | - | TRBV9 | TRBD2 | TRBJ2-5
TGTGCCAGCAGCTTAGGAAGTAGTTACAATGAGCAGTTCTTC | CASSLGSSYNEQFF | - | TRBV11-2 | - | TRBJ2-1
TGTGCCAGCAGCTTAACGGGGGCGGCGGGAGGTGTCCACGAGCAGTACTTC | CASSLTGAAGGVHEQYF | - | TRBV7-3 | TRBD2 | TRBJ2-7
TGTGCCAGTACCAAAGCCCCCGGGGGGTCCTACGAGCAGTACTTC | CASTKAPGGSYEQYF | - | TRBV19 | TRBD2 | TRBJ2-7
TGTGCCAGCAGCGTATCAGGAGCTAGCGGGAAGTACAATGAGCAGTTCTTC | CASSVSGASGKYNEQFF | - | TRBV9 | TRBD2 | TRBJ2-1
TGTGCCAGTAGTATTTCTGGACTGACGTACCAAGAGACCCAGTACTTC | CASSISGLTYQETQYF | - | TRBV19 | - | TRBJ2-5
TGTGCCAGCAACGACAGGGGCCGCACTAGTAACACTGAAGCTTTCTTT | CASNDRGRTSNTEAFF | - | TRBV7-9 | TRBD1 | TRBJ1-1
TGTGCCAGCAGTCGCACCGTCACAGGGGGCATAGAGCAGTACTTC | CASSRTVTGGIEQYF | - | TRBV6-6 | TRBD1 | TRBJ2-7
TGTGCCAGCAGCCCCAGGGACAGGTTCGCTAACTATGGCTACACCTTC | CASSPRDRFANYGYTF | - | TRBV7-6 | TRBD1 | TRBJ1-2
TGTGCCAGCAGTTACTCGTTCTCCGGGAGCTCCTACGAGCAGTACTTC | CASSYSFSGSSYEQYF | - | TRBV6-5 | - | TRBJ2-7
TGTGCCAGCAGTGGCGAGGTAAATTCCTACGAGCAGTACTTC | CASSGEVNSYEQYF | - | TRBV6-6 | - | TRBJ2-7
TGCGCCAGCAGCCATACCCGCAGGGGGCCTGAAACAACTAATGAAAAACTGTTTTTT | CASSHTRRGPETTNEKLFF | - | TRBV4-1 | TRBD1 | TRBJ1-4
TGTGCCAGCAGCCCGACAGGGGACAACACCGGGGAGCTGTTTTTT | CASSPTGDNTGELFF | - | TRBV5-4 | TRBD1 | TRBJ2-2
TGTGCCAGCAGCCAAGCCCTCCGGGACAGGGTAAACACCGGGGAGCTGTTTTTT | CASSQALRDRVNTGELFF | - | TRBV4-2 | TRBD1 | TRBJ2-2
TGCAGCGTTGAATATCCGGTAATGCCAGATACGCAGTATTTT | CSVEYPVMPDTQYF | once | TRBV29-1 | - | TRBJ2-3
TGTGCCAGCTCACCAGGACAGGGGTACGCAGATACGCAGTATTTT | CASSPGQGYADTQYF | once | TRBV18 | TRBD1 | TRBJ2-3
TGTGCCTGGATCTCGGTCCCTGAAGCTTTCTTT | CAWISVPEAFF | - | TRBV30 | - | TRBJ1-1
TGCGCCAGCAGTCAAAAGGCTGGTCGGACACCACCCTACGAGCAGTACTTC | CASSQKAGRTPPYEQYF | once | TRBV23-1 | - | TRBJ2-7
TGTGCCAGCAGTGCGTCTAGCGGGATTGAGACCCAGTACTTC | CASSASSGIETQYF | - | TRBV2 | TRBD2 | TRBJ2-5
TGTGCCGGCCCTAGCGGCCCCACATATACGCAGTATTTT | CAGPSGPTYTQYF | - | TRBV19 | TRBD2 | TRBJ2-3
TGTGCCAGCAACGCTGTAGCAGGGAATTCACCCCTCCACTTT | CASNAVAGNSPLHF | - | TRBV2 | - | TRBJ1-6
TGTGCCAGCAGCTTAGGTCCAGGGACCTACAATGAGCAGTTCTTC | CASSLGPGTYNEQFF | - | TRBV7-2 | - | TRBJ2-1
TGTGCCAGCAAGAGCTCCTATAATTCACCCCTCCACTTT | CASKSSYNSPLHF | - | TRBV2 | - | TRBJ1-6
TGTGCCAGCAGCCTAGGACAGGGTGGAGGAGAGACCCAGTACTTC | CASSLGQGGGETQYF | - | TRBV27 | TRBD1 | TRBJ2-5
TGTGCCAGCAGCTTAAGGCCCCCCCACATGGGACAGAATAATTCACCCCTCCACTTT | CASSLRPPHMGQNNSPLHF | - | TRBV7-8 | TRBD1 | TRBJ1-6
TGTGCCAGCAGCCAATCGGTAACATCGAACTATGGCTACACCTTC | CASSQSVTSNYGYTF | - | TRBV16 | - | TRBJ1-2
TGTGCCAGCTCCATACAGGGGTTTGGTGGAAACACCATATATTTT | CASSIQGFGGNTIYF | - | TRBV18 | TRBD1 | TRBJ1-3
TGCAGCGTTAAAGACAGGGCGTACAATGAGCAGTTCTTC | CSVKDRAYNEQFF | - | TRBV29-1 | TRBD1 | TRBJ2-1
TGTGCCAGCAGCAAAGAGGGGGTGGGCCAAGAGACCCAGTACTTC | CASSKEGVGQETQYF | - | TRBV21-1 | - | TRBJ2-5